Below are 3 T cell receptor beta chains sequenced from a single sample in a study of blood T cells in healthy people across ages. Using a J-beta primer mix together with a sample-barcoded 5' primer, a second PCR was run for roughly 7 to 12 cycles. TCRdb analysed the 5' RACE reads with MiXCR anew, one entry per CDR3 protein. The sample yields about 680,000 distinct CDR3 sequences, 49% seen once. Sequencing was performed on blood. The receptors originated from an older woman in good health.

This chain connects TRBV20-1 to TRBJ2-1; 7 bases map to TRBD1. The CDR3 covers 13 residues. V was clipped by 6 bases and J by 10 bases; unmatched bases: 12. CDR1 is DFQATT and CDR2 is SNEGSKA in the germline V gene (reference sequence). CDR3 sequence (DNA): TGCAGTGCACCCGGGACAGCCTCCTACGAGCAGTTCTTC. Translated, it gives CSAPGTASYEQFF.

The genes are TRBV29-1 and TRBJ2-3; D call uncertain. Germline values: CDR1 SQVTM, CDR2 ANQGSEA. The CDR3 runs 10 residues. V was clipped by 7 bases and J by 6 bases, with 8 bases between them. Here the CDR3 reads CSAAIDTQYF. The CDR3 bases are TGCAGCGCCGCTATCGATACGCAGTATTTT.

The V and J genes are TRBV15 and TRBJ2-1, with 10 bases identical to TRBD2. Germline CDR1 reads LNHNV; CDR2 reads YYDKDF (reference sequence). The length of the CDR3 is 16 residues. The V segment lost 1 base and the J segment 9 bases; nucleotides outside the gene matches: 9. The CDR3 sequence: CATSRVQREGLSEQFF. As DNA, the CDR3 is TGTGCCACCAGCAGAGTTCAGCGGGAGGGCCTCAGTGAGCAGTTCTTC.